Shown below are 7 T cell receptor beta chains from a single sample sequenced in a study of PD-1 blockade in classical Hodgkin lymphoma. Every one of the patients relapsed after autologous stem cell transplantation (brentuximab vedotin exposure was variable). Produced via immunoSEQ multiplex PCR; TCRdb's table is partial and in-frame only. The sample consists of around 19,000 clones, 75% to 85% of them appearing once. The specimen was peripheral blood mononuclear cells (PBMCs), collected at baseline. The receptors stem from a human donor with classical Hodgkin lymphoma.

The J gene is TRBJ1-1, the V gene TRBV7-9, with D uncertain. Germline values: CDR1 SEHNR, CDR2 FQNEAQ (reference sequence). CDR3 length: 15 amino acids. Trimming removed 4 bases from V and 0 bases from J, with 12 bases in between. DNA for the CDR3: TGTGCCAGCAGCTCCCCGGCGGGAATGAACACTGAAGCTTTCTTT. Translated: CASSSPAGMNTEAFF. The variable domain in full, completed from reference TRBV7-9 and TRBJ1-1, reads DTGVSQNPRHKITKRGQNVTFRCDPISEHNRLYWYRQTLGQGPEFLTYFQNEAQLEKSRLLSDRFSAERPKGSFSTLEIQRTEQGDSAMYLCASSSPAGMNTEAFFGQGTRLTVV.

The V and J genes are TRBV30 and TRBJ2-7, with D unresolved. Germline lookup yields CDR1 GTSNPN and CDR2 SVGIG (reference sequence). The length of the CDR3 is 12 residues. Trimming cost V 3 bases and J 0 bases, with 6 bases left between them. The CDR3 sequence is CAWRDLSYEQYF. CDR3 in DNA: TGTGCCTGGAGGGACCTCTCCTACGAGCAGTACTTC.

The chain links TRBV7-6 to TRBJ2-7; TRBD1 matches 10 bases. Germline V gene lookup returns CDR1 SGHVS and CDR2 FNYEAQ. This CDR3 comprises 14 residues. V was clipped by 4 bases and J by 7 bases; unmatched bases: 7. For the CDR3, the DNA is TGTGCCAGCAGCTACGGGACAGGGGCCGAAGAGCAGTACTTC. Translating gives CASSYGTGAEEQYF.

This clone was counted once. This chain links TRBV7-2 with TRBJ1-1, with unresolved D. Trimming stripped 4 bases from V and 11 bases from J, with 14 bases between. Germline V lookup: CDR1 SGHTA, CDR2 FQGNSA. The CDR3 contains 12 residues. As DNA, the CDR3 is TGTGCCAGCAGCTCCGACCGGGCGTTGGCTTTCTTT. Its protein is CASSSDRALAFF.

The V gene is TRBV5-1, the J gene TRBJ2-2; 12 bases fit TRBD2. The V segment lost 4 bases and the J segment 6 bases; nucleotides outside the gene matches: 10. CDR3 length equals 17 residues. Germline CDR1 SGHRS, CDR2 YFSETQ. The CDR3 nucleotides are TGCGCCAGCAGCCCATACCCTAGCGGGGGGGCGGCCGGGGAGCTGTTTTTT. This encodes CASSPYPSGGAAGELFF.

The rearrangement links TRBV30 to TRBJ1-5; a weak D match, TRBD1 (5 bases). V lost 2 bases, J lost 5 bases, and 10 bases lay in between. The germline CDR1 and CDR2 sequences are GTSNPN and SVGIG (reference sequence). This CDR3 is built from 13 residues. The CDR3: CAWSQGIHQPQHF. CDR3 bases: TGTGCCTGGAGTCAGGGAATTCATCAGCCCCAGCATTTT. The full variable domain, completed using reference TRBV30 and TRBJ1-5, is SQTIHQWPATLVQPVGSPLSLECTVEGTSNPNLYWYRQAAGRGLQLLFYSVGIGQISSEVPQNLSASRPQDRQFILSSKKLLLSDSGFYLCAWSQGIHQPQHFGDGTRLSIL.

This clone has more than one count but fewer than ten. The chain has TRBV28 and TRBJ2-3; D possibly matches TRBD1 or TRBD2 (5 bases each). V was pared by 4 bases and J by 2 bases, with 16 bases between. Germline V gene sequence: CDR1 MDHEN, CDR2 SYDVKM. The CDR3 is 16 amino acids. CDR3 sequence: CASSSPGTEYTDTQYF. DNA for the CDR3: TGTGCCAGCAGTTCCCCTGGGACGGAATACACAGATACGCAGTATTTT.